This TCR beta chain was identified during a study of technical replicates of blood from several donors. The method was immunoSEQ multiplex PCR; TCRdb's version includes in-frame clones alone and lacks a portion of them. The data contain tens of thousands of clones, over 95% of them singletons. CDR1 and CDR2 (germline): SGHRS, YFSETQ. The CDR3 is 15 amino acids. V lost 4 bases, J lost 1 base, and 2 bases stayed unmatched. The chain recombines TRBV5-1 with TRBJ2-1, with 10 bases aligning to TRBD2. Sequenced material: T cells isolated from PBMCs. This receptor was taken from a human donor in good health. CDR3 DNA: TGCGCCAGCAGCCAGGGACTAGCGTCCTACAATGAGCAGTTCTTC. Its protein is CASSQGLASYNEQFF.